Reported below is one TCR beta chain. The target antigen is unknown. This sample was included in a study of cytomegalovirus exposure and HLA in healthy donors. Regarding the study as a whole: A reported reduction in N-insertions relative to the roughly 710-donor mean was seen in an Asian-associated ancestry cluster in a later analysis. In an earlier analysis, most TCR beta V segments were productive about 90% or about 30% of the time.

The V and J ends lost 4 bases and 4 bases, in that order; junction bases with no gene match: 9. Looked up from germline, CDR1 is SGHNT and CDR2 is YENEEA. The length of the CDR3 is 16 residues. The PCR made use of 60 Vbeta and 13 Jbeta primers. Clones were sequenced by immunoSEQ multiplex PCR, and TCRdb holds only the in-frame ones, with some missing. The sample shows roughly 150,000 clones, under 90% of them seen only once. The TCR comes from a boy between 2 and 15 years old in good health and CMV-seronegative. The chain links TRBV11-3 to TRBJ2-7; 11 positions agree with TRBD1. Sequencing used PBMCs. The CDR3 DNA sequence: TGTGCCAGCAGCTACGACCAGGACAGGGGGCGATACGAGCAGTACTTC. This codes for CASSYDQDRGRYEQYF.